Each of the 29 T cell receptor beta chains below was sequenced from the same sample in a study of T cell responses to AZD1222 COVID-19 vaccine. Sequencing used immunoSEQ multiplex PCR; TCRdb keeps in-frame clones, though not all of them. The data show under 200,000 clones, approximately 91% seen once. Sample: peripheral blood, taken on day 0 of AZD1222 vaccination. The receptor source for this set is an adult in good health.

The chain couples TRBV4-3 to TRBJ2-1; the D is unclear. Trimming took off 1 base at V and 4 bases at J, with 11 bases between the two ends. CDR1 LGHNA and CDR2 YSLEER come from the germline V gene. The CDR3 sequence is 15 residues long. CDR3 coding DNA: TGCGCCAGCAGCCAAGCTAGTGGCCTTTACAATGAGCAGTTCTTC. Translation: CASSQASGLYNEQFF.

This clone was seen only once. The rearrangement joins TRBV27 to TRBJ2-7; D might be TRBD2 (6 bases). This CDR3 comprises 15 residues. Trimming cost V 5 bases and J 2 bases, with 16 bases left between them. Germline values: CDR1 MNHEY, CDR2 SMNVEV (reference sequence). The DNA for the CDR3 is TGTGCCAGCAGTGCCGGAGGGGTTGTCGCCTACGAGCAGTACTTC. This codes for CASSAGGVVAYEQYF.

This clone was seen once. The chain recombines TRBV9 with TRBJ2-1, with 7 bases identical to TRBD2. The trim removed 0 bases at V and 3 bases at J, leaving 12 bases unmatched. Germline V gene lookup returns CDR1 SGDLS and CDR2 YYNGEE. This CDR3 comprises 18 residues. CDR3 in amino acids: CASSVAPPASGNYNEQFF. The CDR3 nucleotides read TGTGCCAGCAGCGTAGCCCCTCCGGCGAGCGGGAACTACAATGAGCAGTTCTTC. The whole variable domain, remainder taken from reference TRBV9 and TRBJ2-1, is DSGVTQTPKHLITATGQRVTLRCSPRSGDLSVYWYQQSLDQGLQFLIQYYNGEERAKGNILERFSAQQFPDLHSELNLSSLELGDSALYFCASSVAPPASGNYNEQFFGPGTRLTVL.

This clone was detected only a few times. The chain is built from TRBV5-1 and TRBJ2-7, with a weak D call TRBD1 (5 bases). Germline V CDR1 and CDR2: SGHRS, YFSETQ. Between the trimmed V and J ends, which lost 4 bases and 7 bases, there was a span of 12 bases. The CDR3 extends over 12 amino acids. In DNA, the CDR3 is TGCGCCAGCAGCCTAAGACCAGGGGAGCAGTACTTC. Protein product: CASSLRPGEQYF.

The V gene is TRBV9, the J gene TRBJ2-1; TRBD2 matches 9 bases. This CDR3 spans 15 amino acids. Looked up from germline, CDR1 is SGDLS and CDR2 is YYNGEE. The trim removed 0 bases at V and 7 bases at J, leaving 5 bases unmatched. The CDR3 region is CASSVVASGANEQFF. DNA for the CDR3: TGTGCCAGCAGCGTAGTGGCTAGCGGGGCGAATGAGCAGTTCTTC.

This sequence joins TRBV5-1 and TRBJ1-1, with D perhaps TRBD1 (6 bases). There are 15 residues in the CDR3. In germline, CDR1 is SGHRS, CDR2 YFSETQ. V was trimmed by 0 bases and J by 2 bases, leaving 11 bases between them. CDR3 loop: CASSLGSGTNTEAFF. The CDR3 DNA sequence: TGCGCCAGCAGCTTGGGGAGCGGGACAAACACTGAAGCTTTCTTT.

This clone has only one observation. DNA of the CDR3: TGTGCCAGCAGTTTGGGGGGGCAGGGTGTCTATGGCTACACCTTC. It codes for CASSLGGQGVYGYTF. The chain employs TRBV28 and TRBJ1-2; perhaps TRBD1 as D (6 bases). The CDR3 length is 15 residues. The V and J ends lost 3 bases and 4 bases respectively, with 15 bases between them. From germline, CDR1 is MDHEN and CDR2 SYDVKM.

This chain uses TRBV7-3 with TRBJ2-5; 9 nucleotides agree with TRBD1. With 5 bases clipped from V and 5 bases from J, the junction kept 3 bases outside the gene matches. This CDR3 region has 13 residues. CDR1 SGHTA and CDR2 FQGTGA come from the germline V gene. CDR3 region: CASSRGQGETQYF. DNA for the CDR3: TGTGCCAGCAGCCGAGGACAGGGGGAGACCCAGTACTTC.

This chain connects TRBV19 to TRBJ1-4; weak D call: TRBD1 (5 bases). Germline loops: CDR1 LNHDA, CDR2 SQIVND (reference sequence). With 7 bases removed from V and 1 base from J, the gap between germline ends came to 19 bases. There are 17 residues in the CDR3. This CDR3 is CASTPPRWGETNEKLFF. CDR3 nucleotides: TGTGCCAGTACCCCCCCCCGGTGGGGGGAAACTAATGAAAAACTGTTTTTT.

V usage is TRBV6-2 or TRBV6-3 and J usage is TRBJ1-4, with D unclear. V lost 0 bases and J 0 bases, leaving 11 bases between the germline ends. The CDR3 has 17 residues. From germline, CDR1 is MNHEY and CDR2 SVGEGT. The CDR3 DNA reads as TGTGCCAGCAGTTACTCGAGGGCAGCTGCAACTAATGAAAAACTGTTTTTT. Amino acid sequence: CASSYSRAAATNEKLFF.

The rearrangement links TRBV7-2 to TRBJ1-4; tentative D call: TRBD1 (6 bases). The CDR3 covers 15 residues. The ends were cut back, 2 bases at V and 8 bases at J, with 15 bases in the middle. Germline assignment: CDR1 SGHTA and CDR2 FQGNSA. The CDR3 reads CASSLLVGATEKLFF. The CDR3 bases are TGTGCCAGCAGCTTATTAGTGGGGGCAACCGAAAAACTGTTTTTT.

V usage is TRBV27 and J usage is TRBJ2-7; TRBD2 aligns across 8 bases. Germline values: CDR1 MNHEY, CDR2 SMNVEV (reference sequence). This CDR3 is built from 18 residues. The trim removed 1 base at V and 3 bases at J, leaving 14 bases unmatched. The CDR3 nucleotides read TGTGCCAGCAGTTTATACGCCCCCGTCGCGGGAGGAGGCTACGAGCAGTACTTC. It encodes CASSLYAPVAGGGYEQYF.

The chain has TRBV7-2 and TRBJ1-3; D uncertain. Germline-derived CDR1 and CDR2 are SGHTA and FQGNSA. V lost 2 bases and J 3 bases, leaving 2 bases between the germline ends. The CDR3 has 12 residues. DNA of the CDR3: TGTGCCAGCAGCTTATATGGAAACACCATATATTTT. This encodes CASSLYGNTIYF.

V usage is TRBV5-8 and J usage is TRBJ1-5; D is uncertain. V lost 1 base and J lost 3, with 11 bases in between. There are 15 residues in the CDR3. Germline V CDR1 and CDR2: SGHTS, YDEGEE. In DNA, the CDR3 is TGTGCCAGCAGCTTGTCCTCCCTTTACAATCAGCCCCAGCATTTT. This sequence encodes CASSLSSLYNQPQHF.

The V call is TRBV15, the J call TRBJ1-3; 10 bases are a match to TRBD1. Germline assignment: CDR1 LNHNV and CDR2 YYDKDF (reference sequence). This CDR3 spans 15 amino acids. V was pared by 5 bases and J by 2 bases, with 3 bases of the junction left unmatched. The CDR3 loop is CATSQGTGAGNTIYF. DNA for the CDR3: TGTGCCACCAGCCAAGGGACAGGGGCTGGAAACACCATATATTTT.

This chain connects TRBV12-5 to TRBJ1-1; the D is unclear. Germline values: CDR1 LGHNT, CDR2 FRNRAP. V gave up 0 bases and J gave up 0 bases, with 2 bases separating them. This CDR3 has 13 amino acids. CDR3 in amino acids: CASGLVVNTEAFF. The CDR3 nucleotides read TGTGCTAGTGGTTTGGTAGTGAACACTGAAGCTTTCTTT.

The chain employs TRBV19 and TRBJ1-3; TRBD1 might be the D (5 bases). CDR1 is LNHDA and CDR2 is SQIVND in the germline V gene (reference sequence). The V gene lost 2 bases and the J gene lost 6 bases, with 11 bases spanning the gap. This CDR3 is 14 amino acids long. The CDR3 nucleotides read TGTGCCAGTAGTATACGGGGGAAGGAAAACACCATATATTTT. It specifies CASSIRGKENTIYF.

This clone has only one observation. CDR3 coding DNA: TGTGCCACCAGCCTGAACAATGAGCAGTTCTTC. Protein sequence: CATSLNNEQFF. The chain has TRBV24-1 and TRBJ2-1; no clear D gene. The CDR3 spans 11 residues. Germline V gene sequence: CDR1 KGHDR, CDR2 SFDVKD. Trimming removed 7 bases from V and 5 bases from J, with 5 bases in between.

This chain links TRBV27 with TRBJ1-2; 7 bases align to TRBD1. The CDR3 length is 16 residues. The J segment lost 8 bases and the V segment lost 6 bases, leaving 18 bases of the junction unmatched. CDR1 and CDR2 from the germline V gene are MNHEY and SMNVEV (reference sequence). This CDR3 is CASSTKDRDSRGGYTF. The CDR3 DNA sequence: TGTGCCAGCAGCACAAAAGACCGGGACAGTCGGGGCGGCTACACCTTC.

The chain employs TRBV19 and TRBJ2-7; 7 nucleotides match TRBD1. Per the germline V gene, CDR1 is LNHDA and CDR2 is SQIVND (reference sequence). V trimming: 5 bases; J trimming: 0 bases; junction bases outside the gene matches: 4. The CDR3 loop spans 14 amino acids. For the CDR3, the DNA is TGTGCCAGTAGTCCCCGGACAGGCTCCTACGAGCAGTACTTC. This codes for CASSPRTGSYEQYF.

This rearrangement joins TRBV12-3 or TRBV12-4 to TRBJ1-5, with D uncertain. This CDR3 spans 12 amino acids. V shed 5 bases and J shed 9 bases, with 11 bases lying between them. This CDR3 reads CASSPVGRPQHF. The CDR3 nucleotides read TGTGCCAGCAGTCCCGTGGGTCGGCCCCAGCATTTT.

V and J are TRBV19 and TRBJ2-5; a weak D match, TRBD1 (8 bases). V lost 4 bases and J 4 bases, leaving 22 bases between the germline ends. From germline, CDR1 is LNHDA and CDR2 SQIVND (reference sequence). The CDR3 runs to 17 residues. DNA of the CDR3: TGTGCCAGTAGTACGGGGGGCGGCAGGGGGCTCGGAGAGACCCAGTACTTC. Protein sequence: CASSTGGGRGLGETQYF.

This clone was seen once. This rearrangement joins TRBV23-1 to TRBJ2-3; TRBD1 matches 11 bases. TRBV23-1 qualifies as an ORF whose function is uncertain. The CDR3 is 18 residues long. J lost 0 bases, V lost 2 bases, and 7 bases had no gene match. For the CDR3, the DNA is TGCGCCAGCAGTCAACAACGGGGGACAGGGGGGAGCACAGATACGCAGTATTTT. This gives the protein CASSQQRGTGGSTDTQYF.

The chain recombines TRBV28 with TRBJ1-1, with D tentatively TRBD1 (5 bases). V was cut by 8 bases and J by 1 base, with 11 bases left in between. In germline, CDR1 is MDHEN, CDR2 SYDVKM. The CDR3 length is 13 residues. In DNA form, the CDR3 reads TGTGCCAGCGCATTGGGGACGAACACTGAAGCTTTCTTT. It specifies CASALGTNTEAFF.

The chain links TRBV7-9 to TRBJ2-3; 7 positions match TRBD2. The CDR3 extends over 14 amino acids. The V and J ends lost 1 base and 3 bases, in that order; junction bases with no gene match: 1. Germline assignment: CDR1 SEHNR and CDR2 FQNEAQ (reference sequence). The CDR3 here is CASSLVSGTDTQYF. The CDR3, as DNA: TGTGCCAGCAGCTTAGTTAGCGGGACAGATACGCAGTATTTT.

The chain combines TRBV10-3 with TRBJ1-1, with no clear D. Trimming shortened V by 0 bases and J by 1 base, and 9 bases separated the two germline ends. CDR3 size: 15 residues. Germline CDR1 reads ENHRY; CDR2 reads SYGVKD. The CDR3 nucleotides are TGTGCCATCAGTGAGTCTGACTGGGAGAACACTGAAGCTTTCTTT. This translates into CAISESDWENTEAFF.

This rearrangement joins TRBV28 to TRBJ2-7, with D maybe TRBD1 (5 bases). The CDR3 has 14 residues. Between the trimmed V and J ends, which lost 3 bases and 2 bases, there was a span of 11 bases. Germline CDR1 and CDR2: MDHEN and SYDVKM. The CDR3 reads CASSFASGTYEQYF. The CDR3 DNA is TGTGCCAGCAGTTTCGCCTCAGGGACCTACGAGCAGTACTTC.

This rearrangement joins TRBV5-4 to TRBJ2-3; 14 bases are shared with TRBD2. The V and J ends lost 4 bases and 0 bases, in that order; junction bases with no gene match: 4. Germline V lookup: CDR1 SGHNT, CDR2 YYREEE (reference sequence). The CDR3 has 17 residues. CDR3 nucleotides: TGTGCCAGCAGCAAGGGACTAGCGGGGGCAAGCACAGATACGCAGTATTTT. It is translated as CASSKGLAGASTDTQYF.

The chain links TRBV15 to TRBJ2-7; 7 bases are shared with TRBD1. This CDR3 contains 16 residues. In germline, CDR1 is LNHNV, CDR2 YYDKDF (reference sequence). Losses at the gene ends were 3 bases for V and 2 bases for J; bases not matched to a gene: 10. The DNA for the CDR3 is TGTGCCACCAGCAGGGGACCGACAGGGTATCCCTACGAGCAGTACTTC. As protein: CATSRGPTGYPYEQYF.